This TCR beta chain was obtained from a study of blood T cells in healthy people across ages. Sample-barcoded 5' priming and a J-beta primer mix drove a second PCR of roughly 6 to 12 cycles. A single record per CDR3 protein comes from TCRdb applying MiXCR to the 5' RACE reads. This table has over 700,000 distinct CDR3 sequences, 53% appearing once. The CDR3 length is 11 residues. Germline V gives CDR1 SGHRS, CDR2 YFSETQ. Trimming stripped 5 bases from V and 7 bases from J, with 6 bases between. Overall study findings and caveats: Unknown donor CMV status possibly confounded expanded clonotype changes. Getting older went along with TCR beta diversity per million T cells dropping roughly linearly. Whereas aged donors had fewer naive CD4+ cells, long-lived donors had more of them and higher diversity.

Points on this clonotype: Its antigen remains unknown.

The receptor was isolated from an elderly man in good health. The chain employs TRBV5-1 and TRBJ2-2; maybe TRBD2 (5 bases). Sequencing was performed on blood. CDR3 DNA sequence: TGCGCCAGCAGTGAGGGCGGGGAGCTGTTTTTT. Its translation is CASSEGGELFF. The whole variable domain, filled in from reference TRBV5-1 and TRBJ2-2, reads KAGVTQTPRYLIKTRGQQVTLSCSPISGHRSVSWYQQTPGQGLQFLFEYFSETQRNKGNFPGRFSGRQFSNSRSEMNVSTLELGDSALYLCASSEGGELFFGEGSRLTVL.